This T cell receptor (beta chain) was retrieved from a study of T cell responses to AZD1222 COVID-19 vaccine. Study-wide results and caveats: Repertoire sampling happened only post peak T cell response. CD4 TCRs associated with vaccination spanned spike, dominating at 160-218 and 743-854. The donor cohort was predominantly white British with a female majority, and clonal diversity may have been underestimated.

The CDR3 has 13 residues. Between the trimmed V and J ends, which lost 7 bases and 0 bases, there was a span of 7 bases. Data came from immunoSEQ multiplex PCR; TCRdb stores just in-frame clones and leaves some out. The data hold 130,000 to 150,000 clones, with about 89% observed a single time. As to this clone: Its antigen is currently unknown.

The clonotype originates from an adult in good health. V usage is TRBV12-3 or TRBV12-4 and J usage is TRBJ1-5, with no clear D. This specimen consisted of peripheral blood, obtained on day 0 of MenACWY control vaccination. As DNA, the CDR3 is TGTGCCAGCATTAGGGATAGCAATCAGCCCCAGCATTTT. This encodes CASIRDSNQPQHF.